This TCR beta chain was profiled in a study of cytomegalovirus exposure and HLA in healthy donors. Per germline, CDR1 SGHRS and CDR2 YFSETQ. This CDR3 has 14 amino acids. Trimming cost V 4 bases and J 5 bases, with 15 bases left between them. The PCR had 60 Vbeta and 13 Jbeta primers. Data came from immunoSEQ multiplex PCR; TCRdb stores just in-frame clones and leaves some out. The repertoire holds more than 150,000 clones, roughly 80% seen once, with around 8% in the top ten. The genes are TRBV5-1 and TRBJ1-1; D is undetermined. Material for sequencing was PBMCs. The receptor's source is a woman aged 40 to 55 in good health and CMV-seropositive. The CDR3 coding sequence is TGCGCCAGCAGCCAAAGCTCCGAGCTAACTGAAGCTTTCTTT. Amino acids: CASSQSSELTEAFF. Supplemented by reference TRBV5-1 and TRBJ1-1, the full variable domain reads KAGVTQTPRYLIKTRGQQVTLSCSPISGHRSVSWYQQTPGQGLQFLFEYFSETQRNKGNFPGRFSGRQFSNSRSEMNVSTLELGDSALYLCASSQSSELTEAFFGQGTRLTVV.